This T cell receptor (beta chain) was sequenced for a study of breast tumors, draining lymph nodes, adjacent tissues (dated by TCRdb to between 2015 and 2016). With respect to the entire study: The study compared TCR beta repertoires across tumor, adjacent nontumor tissue and axillary lymph nodes from breast cancer patients. The study was designed to assess the relationships and possible T-cell exchange between tumor, surrounding tissue and draining lymph node repertoires in human breast cancer. Broader findings and caveats from the paper: Tumor T-cell repertoires showed less diversity than lymph node repertoires and more diversity than nontumor tissue repertoires, and tumor T-cell repertoires showed preferential V and J gene usage. The conclusion that tumor T cells originate in lymph nodes was presented as consistent with a hypothesis rather than as directly demonstrated. The similarity between tumor and nontumor tissue repertoires was significantly greater in luminal-like breast cancer than in basal-like breast cancer. The data were considered consistent with most tumor T cells being derived from the lymph node and subsequently expanding within tumor tissue.

Concerning this clonotype: Its antigen is still unknown. No base qualities exist here, and no much larger clone lies one base off it.

The germline V gene (reference sequence) yields DFQATT for CDR1 and SNEGSKA for CDR2. The CDR3 runs 13 amino acids, cysteine and phenylalanine included. Only the CDR3 DNA is retained, 39 bases long and in frame from the first base. Compared with germline, V lacks 5 bases and J lacks 4 bases; bases without a gene match: 6. TCRdb lists the instrument as Illumina HiSeq 2000. Multiplex PCR amplification was used to build the TCR beta chain libraries. The amplified TCR beta chain products were analyzed by high-throughput sequencing. The raw public reads went through TCRdb reprocessing: fastp at Q25, MiXCR clone calling, in-frame beta chains kept. Identical CDR3 proteins give one entry, which carries the most common genes and DNA. The table for this sample lists tens of thousands of distinct CDR3 sequences; less than 75% of them were counted only once. Clones ranked in the top ten supply around 20% of the sample.

Sequenced sample: breast tumor tissue. The sequence was collected from a female donor with breast cancer. Some clones in this sample may be carry-over from other donors' samples. The chain is made from TRBV20-1 and TRBJ2-5, with TRBD2 identical over 8 junction bases. The CDR3 reads as follows: CSAQSGSVETQYF. In nucleotide form, the sequence is TGCAGTGCTCAGAGCGGGAGCGTAGAGACCCAGTACTTC.